One sample yielded the 5 T cell receptor beta chains listed below, sequenced in a study of control samples from healthy donors and cancer patients. Sequencing was performed with immunoSEQ multiplex PCR; in TCRdb, only in-frame clones are kept and a portion is missing. In the table there are about 120,000 clones, about 87% of which are singletons. Material for sequencing was blood. Receptors were obtained from a man in his forties in good health.

A few counts support this clone. The chain joins TRBV6-1 to TRBJ2-3; D gene ambiguous. V lost 1 base to trimming and J lost 7 bases, with 3 bases between them. The CDR3 covers 11 residues. Germline CDR1 is MNHNS and CDR2 is SASEGT. In nucleotides, the CDR3 is TGTGCCAGCAGTGAAGGTTATACGCAGTATTTT. Its protein product is CASSEGYTQYF.

The chain is built from TRBV24-1 and TRBJ2-1, with 13 nucleotides matching TRBD2. The germline V gene has CDR1 KGHDR and CDR2 SFDVKD. The CDR3 is made up of 16 amino acids. The ends lost 5 bases at V and 2 bases at J; junction bases unmatched: 2. The CDR3 here is CATSAGTSGAYNEQFF. DNA for the CDR3: TGTGCCACCAGTGCCGGGACTAGCGGGGCCTACAATGAGCAGTTCTTC.

The rearrangement links TRBV23-1 to TRBJ2-7; TRBD1 agrees at 8 bases. TRBV23-1 is marked as an open reading frame, function uncertain. V gave up 0 bases and J gave up 3 bases; unmatched junction bases: 10. This CDR3 region has 17 residues. CDR3 sequence: CASSQSNPLTGVYEQYF. CDR3 DNA: TGCGCCAGCAGTCAATCAAATCCCTTGACAGGGGTCTACGAGCAGTACTTC.

V usage is TRBV19 and J usage is TRBJ1-2, with D unresolved. V shed 3 bases and J shed 4 bases, with 12 bases lying between them. Germline lookup yields CDR1 LNHDA and CDR2 SQIVND (reference sequence). The CDR3 loop spans 14 amino acids. The CDR3 DNA reads as TGTGCCAGTAGTATTGTCCGCGTGGCCTATGGCTACACCTTC. Protein sequence: CASSIVRVAYGYTF.

The genes are TRBV10-1 and TRBJ2-1, with TRBD2 matching over 14 bases. This CDR3 has 14 residues. The junction had 5 bases not matched to a gene; V was cut back by 2 bases and J by 14 bases. Germline assignment: CDR1 WNHNN and CDR2 SYGVQD (reference sequence). CDR3: CASSEGTSGGAKFF. CDR3 nucleotide sequence: TGCGCCAGCAGTGAGGGGACTAGCGGGGGTGCGAAGTTCTTC.